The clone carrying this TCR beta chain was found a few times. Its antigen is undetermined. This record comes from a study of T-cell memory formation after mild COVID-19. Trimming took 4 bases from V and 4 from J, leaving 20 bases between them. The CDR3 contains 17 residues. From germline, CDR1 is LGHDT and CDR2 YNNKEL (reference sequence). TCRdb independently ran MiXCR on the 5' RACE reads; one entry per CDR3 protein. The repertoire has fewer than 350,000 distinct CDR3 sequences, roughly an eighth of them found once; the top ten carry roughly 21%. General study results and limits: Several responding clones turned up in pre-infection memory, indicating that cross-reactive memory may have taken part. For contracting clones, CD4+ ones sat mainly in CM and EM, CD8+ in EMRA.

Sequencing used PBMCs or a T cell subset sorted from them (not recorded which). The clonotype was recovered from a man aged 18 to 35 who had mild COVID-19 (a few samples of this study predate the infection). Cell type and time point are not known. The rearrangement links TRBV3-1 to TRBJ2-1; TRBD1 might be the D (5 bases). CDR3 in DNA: TGTGCCAGCAGCCGCAGGGCCACCTTTGGAGTTTACAATGAGCAGTTCTTC. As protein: CASSRRATFGVYNEQFF.